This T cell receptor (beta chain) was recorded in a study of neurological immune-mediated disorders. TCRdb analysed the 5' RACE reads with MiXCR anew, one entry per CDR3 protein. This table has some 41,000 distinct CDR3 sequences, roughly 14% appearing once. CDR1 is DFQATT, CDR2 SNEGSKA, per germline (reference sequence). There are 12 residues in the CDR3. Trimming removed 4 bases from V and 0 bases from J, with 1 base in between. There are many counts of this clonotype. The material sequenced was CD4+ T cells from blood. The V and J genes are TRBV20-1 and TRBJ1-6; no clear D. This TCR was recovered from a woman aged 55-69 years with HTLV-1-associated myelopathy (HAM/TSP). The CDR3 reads CSANSYNSPLHF. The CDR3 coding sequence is TGCAGTGCTAACTCCTATAATTCACCCCTCCACTTT.